These 3 T cell receptor beta chains were sequenced from one sample in a study of CD8 T cells in Susac syndrome. Random hexamers were used to reverse transcribe an amount of about 0.5 to 1 ug RNA. Via MiXCR, TCRdb re-called the immunoSEQ multiplex PCR reads, giving one row per CDR3 protein. The sample lists fewer than 350,000 distinct CDR3 sequences, about 90% occurring once. The sample consisted of CD4+ T cells from PBMCs. The receptors were gathered from a human donor with multiple sclerosis.

This rearrangement joins TRBV7-9 to TRBJ2-7; 14 bases line up with TRBD2. V trimming: 5 bases; J trimming: 7 bases; junction bases outside the gene matches: 4. The length of the CDR3 is 14 residues. Germline V gene data show CDR1 as SEHNR and CDR2 as FQNEAQ (reference sequence). This CDR3 is CASSPGLAGGEQYF. The CDR3 coding sequence is TGTGCCAGCAGCCCCGGACTAGCGGGAGGTGAGCAGTACTTC.

The V gene is TRBV19, the J gene TRBJ2-2; D gene unclear. The CDR3 covers 15 residues. V lost 4 bases and J 4 bases, leaving 13 bases between the germline ends. Germline CDR1 LNHDA, CDR2 SQIVND (reference sequence). The CDR3 DNA is TGTGCCAGTAGTAAAGATAAGAGCTCCACCGGGGAGCTGTTTTTT. It encodes CASSKDKSSTGELFF.

V usage is TRBV29-1 and J usage is TRBJ2-1; 8 nucleotides align to TRBD2. V shed 3 bases and J 10 bases; nucleotides not matched to a gene: 8. Per germline, CDR1 SQVTM and CDR2 ANQGSEA. This CDR3 comprises 13 residues. The CDR3 region is CSVDRAGVVEQFF. CDR3 in DNA: TGCAGCGTTGACCGAGCGGGAGTCGTGGAGCAGTTCTTC.